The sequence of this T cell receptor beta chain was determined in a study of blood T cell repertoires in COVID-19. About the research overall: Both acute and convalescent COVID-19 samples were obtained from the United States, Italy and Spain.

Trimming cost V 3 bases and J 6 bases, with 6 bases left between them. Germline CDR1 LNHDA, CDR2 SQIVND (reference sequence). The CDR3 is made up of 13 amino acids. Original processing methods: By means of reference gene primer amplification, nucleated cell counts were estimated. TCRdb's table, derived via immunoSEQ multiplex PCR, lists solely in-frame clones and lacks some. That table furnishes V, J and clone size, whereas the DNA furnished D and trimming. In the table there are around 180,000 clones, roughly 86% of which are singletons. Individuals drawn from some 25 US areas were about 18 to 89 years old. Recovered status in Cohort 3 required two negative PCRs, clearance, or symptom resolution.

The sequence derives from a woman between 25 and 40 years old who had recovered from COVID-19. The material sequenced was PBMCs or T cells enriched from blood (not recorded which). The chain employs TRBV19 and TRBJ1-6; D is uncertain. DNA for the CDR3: TGTGCCAGTAGTATGAGCTCTAATTCACCCCTCCACTTT. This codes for CASSMSSNSPLHF. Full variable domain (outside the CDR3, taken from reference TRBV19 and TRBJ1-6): DGGITQSPKYLFRKEGQNVTLSCEQNLNHDAMYWYRQDPGQGLRLIYYSQIVNDFQKGDIAEGYSVSREKKESFPLTVTSAQKNPTAFYLCASSMSSNSPLHFGNGTRLTVT.